The present entry profiles one T cell receptor beta chain with its context. This receptor's antigen is unknown. The data originate from a study of T cells expressing NK-cell markers (dated by TCRdb to 2018 to 2020). Background on the whole study: TCR beta-chain repertoires were profiled in sorted CD3+CD56+NKG2C+, CD3+CD56+NKG2C- and CD3+CD56-NKG2C+ T-cell subsets from eight donors. Seven of the eight sequenced donors were HCMV-seropositive and one was HCMV-seronegative. Randomly selected healthy volunteers, three men and five women, were used as the eight sequenced donors. Libraries were sequenced as 2 x 150 bp reads on Illumina HiSeq 2000/2500, MiSeq or NextSeq.

TCRdb records Illumina HiSeq 2000 as the sequencer. 5'RACE template switching, by which a universal primer site and unique molecular identifiers were added, was used to make TCR beta cDNA libraries. cDNA synthesis was primed from the TCR beta constant segment, followed by two successive PCR amplification steps. In the paper's pipeline: Reads were demultiplexed and grouped by UMI with MIGEC, and clonotypes were assembled and quantified with MiTCR. Only TCR cDNA sequences supported by at least two reads were kept to exclude erroneous sequences. The tcR package was used for downstream repertoire analysis, with clonotypes matched between fractions based on CDR3 nucleotide sequence plus V segment. VDJmatch was used to annotate antigen specificity against VDJdb, with one amino acid substitution in CDR3 allowed. TCRdb reprocessed the reads, reporting each CDR3 protein sequence once and no DNA. For this entry, the V and J calls and clone size follow TCRdb and not the study's own pipeline. The sample table on file contains 150,000 to 180,000 distinct CDR3 sequences. The ten largest clones add up to approximately 35% of the sample.

CDR3 length: 15 amino acids, cysteine to phenylalanine. The nucleotide record is missing. A commercial ELISA kit detecting HCMV-specific IgG in serum was used to determine HCMV serostatus. Peripheral blood mononuclear cells were isolated from blood by Ficoll density gradient centrifugation. Overall study outcomes, separate from this receptor: Whether the expanded NKG2C-expressing T cell clones were specific for HCMV antigens remained unclear. In several donors, the dominant CD3+CD56+NKG2C+ clonotypes were among the top 10 CD8+ clonotypes and accounted for roughly 1.0-8% of CD8+ T cells. Those dominant clonotypes were again the most abundant among CD3+CD56-NKG2C+ cells in a handful of donors, at roughly 25-65%.

This chain joins TRBV12-3 or TRBV12-4 to TRBJ1-3; the TCRdb D gene call, TRBD1, has no DNA to confirm it. The sequence came from a woman between 50 and 59 years old in good health. Donor details come from another sample of the same person, matched by shared clones. Sequenced input: blood T cells: a sorted CD56 or NKG2C T cell subset, CD4+ or CD8+ T cells, or bulk PBMC T cells (not recorded which). The CDR3 corresponds to CASSPAGAPGNTIYF.